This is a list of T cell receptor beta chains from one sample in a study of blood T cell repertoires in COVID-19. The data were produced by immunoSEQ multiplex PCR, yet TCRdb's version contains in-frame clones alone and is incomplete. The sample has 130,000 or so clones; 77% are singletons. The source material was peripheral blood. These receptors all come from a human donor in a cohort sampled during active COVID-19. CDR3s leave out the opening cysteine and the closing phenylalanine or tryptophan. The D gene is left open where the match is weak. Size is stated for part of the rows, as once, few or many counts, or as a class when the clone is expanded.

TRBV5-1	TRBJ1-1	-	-	ASRGSGYTEAF
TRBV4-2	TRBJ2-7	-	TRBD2	ASSRGLGPYEQY
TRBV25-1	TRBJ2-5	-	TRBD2	ASSEISGRDQETQY
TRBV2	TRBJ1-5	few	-	ASTDQGSQPQH
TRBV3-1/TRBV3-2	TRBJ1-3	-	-	ASSQGAGNTIY
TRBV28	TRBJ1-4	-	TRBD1	ASSIGTAATNEKLF
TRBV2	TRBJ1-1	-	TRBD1	ASSEWDRGRVTEAF
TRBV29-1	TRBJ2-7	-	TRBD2	SVELADSYEQY
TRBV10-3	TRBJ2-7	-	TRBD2	AISESSGKYEQY
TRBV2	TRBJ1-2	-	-	ASHRTFLREANYGYT
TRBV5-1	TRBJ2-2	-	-	ASSLAGANTGELF
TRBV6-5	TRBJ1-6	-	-	ASRKGDSPLH
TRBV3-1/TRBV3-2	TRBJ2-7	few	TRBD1	ASSQTGGDEQY
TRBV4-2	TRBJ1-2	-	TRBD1	ASSQGDRGIKDGYT
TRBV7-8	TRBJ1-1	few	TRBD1	ASSLATGGMNTEAF
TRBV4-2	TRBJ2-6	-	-	ASSRDRSGANVLT
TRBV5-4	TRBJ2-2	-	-	ASSLAGITGELF
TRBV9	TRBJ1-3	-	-	ASSVAGVNGNTIY
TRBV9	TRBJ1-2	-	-	ASSALGEGSYT
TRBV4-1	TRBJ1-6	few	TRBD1	ASSEGTGGLAPLH
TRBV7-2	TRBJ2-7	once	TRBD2	ASSLGLAGYEQY
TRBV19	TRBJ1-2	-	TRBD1	ASRSQQGTHYGYT
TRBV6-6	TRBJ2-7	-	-	ASSYFREPYEQY
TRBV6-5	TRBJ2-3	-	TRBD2	ASSRLAGTDTQY
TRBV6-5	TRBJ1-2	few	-	ASSYPGGGYT
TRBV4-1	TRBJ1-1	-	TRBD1	ASSPTGGSTEAF
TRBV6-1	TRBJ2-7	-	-	ASSEGGGGTYEQY
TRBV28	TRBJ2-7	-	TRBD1	ASSLTGGPLEQY
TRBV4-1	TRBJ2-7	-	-	ASSETFGGRPYEQY
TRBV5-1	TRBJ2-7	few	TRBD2	ASSLAGTSSYEQY
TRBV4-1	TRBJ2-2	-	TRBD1	ASSRYRGPSTGELF
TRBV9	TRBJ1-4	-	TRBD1	ASSAFDRGSSEKLF
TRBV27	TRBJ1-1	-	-	ASREYLQGPEAF
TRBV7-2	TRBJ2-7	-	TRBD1	ASNHPKPGQNSYEQY
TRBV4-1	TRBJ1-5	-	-	ASSQGPRGNQPQH
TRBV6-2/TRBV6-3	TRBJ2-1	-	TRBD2	ASSRGTNPPIGEQF
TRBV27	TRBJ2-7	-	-	ASSLGGLTEQY
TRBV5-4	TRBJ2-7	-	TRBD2	ASSLWREGLEQY
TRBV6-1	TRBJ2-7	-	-	ASSGASDRLTRGEQY
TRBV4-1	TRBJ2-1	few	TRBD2	ASSQSGSHNEQF
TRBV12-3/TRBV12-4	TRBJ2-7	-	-	ASSVGHSYEQY
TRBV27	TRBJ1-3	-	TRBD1	ASRAGGGNTIY
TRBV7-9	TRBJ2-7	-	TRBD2	ASSVRDYDEQY
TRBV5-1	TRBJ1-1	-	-	ASRPTAGRTEAF
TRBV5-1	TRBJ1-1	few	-	ASSLGTAGETEAF
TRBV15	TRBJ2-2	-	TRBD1	ATSRDRGLGTGELF